The clone carrying this T cell receptor beta chain was detected ten times or more. The data belong to a study of neurological immune-mediated disorders. One entry per CDR3 protein, called by TCRdb with MiXCR from the 5' RACE reads. The table lists tens of thousands of distinct CDR3 sequences, 2.5% to 3% of them singletons. This CDR3 is built from 15 residues. Germline-derived CDR1 and CDR2 are DFQATT and SNEGSKA (reference sequence). V lost 3 bases to trimming and J lost 7 bases; unmatched junction nucleotides: 9. This rearrangement joins TRBV20-1 to TRBJ1-6; 7 bases agree with TRBD1. This receptor was obtained from a woman aged 25 to 39 with multiple sclerosis. Sequencing input: PBMCs. CDR3 bases: TGCAGTGCTAGCTCCCGACAGGGTCGGAATTCACCCCTCCACTTT. As protein: CSASSRQGRNSPLHF.